The 16 T cell receptor beta chains given below trace back to one sample, sequenced in a study of T cells in Graves' hyperthyroidism and ophthalmopathy. Template material for amplifying TCR beta CDR3 regions consisted of RNA transcripts. The TCR CDR3 was amplified in a first-round RT-PCR using the HTBI primer set. TCRdb reanalysed the multiplex PCR reads using MiXCR and keeps one entry per CDR3 protein. The sample shows 300,000 to 400,000 distinct CDR3 sequences, approximately 13% of them seen only once. The source material was blood. Receptors originate from a young woman with Graves' hyperthyroidism.

The table lists this clonotype with many counts. Here the CDR3 reads CASSLAGTQNTEAFF. In DNA, the CDR3 is TGTGCCAGCAGCTTAGCAGGGACACAGAACACTGAAGCTTTCTTT. The gene calls are TRBV7-9 and TRBJ1-1; maybe TRBD1 (6 bases). There are 15 residues in the CDR3. CDR1 is SEHNR, CDR2 FQNEAQ, per germline (reference sequence). Deletions cut 0 bases from V and 1 base from J, with 9 bases between.

This clonotype showed up just a few times. The rearrangement uses TRBV4-1 and TRBJ2-1; a weak D match, TRBD2 (6 bases). This CDR3 contains 15 residues. The V gene's germline CDR1 is MGHRA and CDR2 YSYEKL. Trimming left V 0 bases short and J 9 bases short, with 15 bases between. The CDR3 sequence: CASSQDRGTGGEQFF. CDR3 sequence (DNA): TGCGCCAGCAGCCAAGATCGAGGGACTGGGGGTGAGCAGTTCTTC.

This clonotype was recorded at least ten times. The J gene is TRBJ1-1, the V gene TRBV11-2, with 11 bases aligning to TRBD1. CDR3 length: 16 amino acids. The V segment lost 1 base and the J segment 10 bases; nucleotides outside the gene matches: 11. Germline CDR1 and CDR2: SGHAT and FQNNGV. The CDR3 here is CASSLGGQGDSRVAFF. CDR3 bases: TGTGCCAGCAGCTTAGGGGGACAGGGGGATTCACGGGTAGCTTTCTTT.

The V call is TRBV6-1, the J call TRBJ1-5; 10 bases align to TRBD1. Trimming at V came to 8 bases and at J to 3 bases, leaving 7 bases not matched to a gene. The CDR3 has 15 amino acids. Germline V gene sequence: CDR1 MNHNS, CDR2 SASEGT. In DNA, the CDR3 is TGTGCCAGCGGCTGGGACAGGGGAAACAATCAGCCCCAGCATTTT. Its protein is CASGWDRGNNQPQHF.

In its sample, this clonotype was seen once. Since a much larger clone is just one base distant, this may be a read error. The chain couples TRBV7-9 to TRBJ2-7; TRBD2 aligns across 10 bases. V shed 7 bases, J shed 3 bases, and the junction held 3 bases outside the gene matches. The CDR3 consists of 13 residues. The germline V gene encodes CDR1 SEHNR and CDR2 FQNEAQ (reference sequence). The CDR3 nucleotides read TGTGCCAGCAAGAGACTAGCGGGCTACGAGCAGTACTTC. This gives the protein CASKRLAGYEQYF.

This clonotype was observed a few times. The chain links TRBV19 to TRBJ1-1; 8 bases line up with TRBD1. CDR1 LNHDA and CDR2 SQIVND come from the germline V gene (reference sequence). V trimming: 7 bases; J trimming: 1 base; junction bases outside the gene matches: 11. The CDR3 is 16 amino acids. This CDR3 is CASTTGQGGWNTEAFF. The CDR3 nucleotides read TGTGCCAGTACCACCGGACAGGGAGGTTGGAACACTGAAGCTTTCTTT.

This clonotype was found many times. The chain has TRBV2 and TRBJ2-2; TRBD2 matches at 8 bases. CDR1 is SNHLY, CDR2 FYNNEI, per germline. The CDR3 is 15 amino acids. V trimming: 7 bases; J trimming: 3 bases; junction bases outside the gene matches: 7. For the CDR3, the DNA is TGTGCCAGCACGGGGGGGCTTACGGACACCGGGGAGCTGTTTTTT. It encodes CASTGGLTDTGELFF.

Many counts were recorded for this clonotype. This chain joins TRBV28 and TRBJ2-1; unclear D gene. The V gene's germline CDR1 is MDHEN and CDR2 SYDVKM. The CDR3 runs 15 residues. V lost 5 bases and J lost 3, with 14 bases in between. The CDR3 here is CASSGYNWVYNEQFF. CDR3 DNA sequence: TGTGCCAGCAGTGGTTACAACTGGGTCTACAATGAGCAGTTCTTC. Full variable domain (outside the CDR3, taken from reference TRBV28 and TRBJ2-1): DVKVTQSSRYLVKRTGEKVFLECVQDMDHENMFWYRQDPGLGLRLIYFSYDVKMKEKGDIPEGYSVSREKKERFSLILESASTNQTSMYLCASSGYNWVYNEQFFGPGTRLTVL.

This clonotype appeared many times. V gene TRBV6-5 combines with J gene TRBJ1-5, with TRBD1 as a possible D gene (6 bases). CDR1 is MNHEY and CDR2 is SVGAGI in the germline V gene. This CDR3 has 16 residues. The V and J ends lost 2 bases and 1 base respectively, with 12 bases between them. CDR3 DNA sequence: TGTGCCAGCAGTTACCCCCAGGGGATGAGCAATCAGCCCCAGCATTTT. Encoded protein: CASSYPQGMSNQPQHF.

This clonotype was counted ten times or more. This sequence joins TRBV7-2 and TRBJ1-1; 7 bases line up with TRBD1. Trimming at V came to 4 bases and at J to 4 bases, leaving 3 bases not matched to a gene. The CDR3 has 13 amino acids. The V gene's germline CDR1 is SGHTA and CDR2 FQGNSA. The CDR3 DNA sequence: TGTGCCAGCAGCTCCGGGACAGTCACTGAAGCTTTCTTT. Protein: CASSSGTVTEAFF.

This clonotype was recorded at least ten times. The chain combines TRBV7-9 with TRBJ2-1; 8 bases are a match to TRBD2. The CDR3 consists of 15 residues. Germline CDR1 SEHNR, CDR2 FQNEAQ (reference sequence). Unmatched junction bases numbered 7, after V lost 1 base and J lost 8 bases. The chain's CDR3 is CASSLGGLVIDEQFF. The CDR3 region has the DNA TGTGCCAGCAGCTTAGGGGGACTAGTCATCGATGAGCAGTTCTTC.

This clonotype was observed at least ten times. As DNA, the CDR3 is TGTGCCAGCAGTTACTCGGAGGGGAACTATGGCTACACCTTC. Translated, it gives CASSYSEGNYGYTF. The genes are TRBV6-6 and TRBJ1-2, with a possible D match to TRBD1 (5 bases). V lost 0 bases to trimming and J lost 2 bases, with 7 bases between them. Germline V lookup: CDR1 MNHNY, CDR2 SVGAGI (reference sequence). The CDR3 length is 14 residues.

This clonotype was seen a single time. Germline and junction disagree at one end, which may indicate a read error. The chain carries TRBV25-1 and TRBJ2-2; TRBD2 aligns across 12 bases. The CDR3 contains 16 residues. Germline loops: CDR1 MGHDK, CDR2 SYGVNS. For the CDR3, the DNA is TGTGCCAGCAGTGGGAGGACTAGCGGGAACCCCGGGGAGCTGTTTTTT. This encodes CASSGRTSGNPGELFF.

Only a few counts were recorded for this clonotype. The chain combines TRBV4-2 with TRBJ2-1, with 7 bases lining up with TRBD2. Trimming took 1 base from V and 3 from J; bases not matched to a gene: 15. The CDR3 length is 19 residues. In germline, CDR1 is LGHNA, CDR2 YNFKEQ. CDR3 residues: CASSQVLNIGGSFYNEQFF. The CDR3 bases are TGTGCCAGCAGCCAAGTTCTTAACATCGGCGGGAGCTTCTACAATGAGCAGTTCTTC.

This clonotype was seen many times. V gene TRBV10-1 combines with J gene TRBJ1-1; D may be TRBD1 (5 bases). This CDR3 is built from 16 residues. V shed 0 bases and J shed 1 base, with 12 bases lying between them. The V gene's germline CDR1 is WNHNN and CDR2 SYGVQD (reference sequence). CDR3 DNA: TGCGCCAGCAGTGAGTCCCGTCGGGGCCGGAACACTGAAGCTTTCTTT. As protein: CASSESRRGRNTEAFF.

This clonotype was counted many times. The chain combines TRBV29-1 with TRBJ2-7; TRBD2 aligns across 12 bases. Germline CDR1 is SQVTM and CDR2 is ANQGSEA. CDR3 length: 13 amino acids. Trimming at V came to 8 bases and at J to 4 bases, leaving 6 bases not matched to a gene. The CDR3 protein is CSITGTSGYEQYF. The CDR3 bases are TGCAGCATCACGGGGACTAGCGGGTACGAGCAGTACTTC.